These T cell receptor beta chains were read from a single sample in a study of identical twins' blood T cells. One entry per CDR3 protein results from TCRdb running MiXCR on the 5' RACE reads. This sample yields fewer than 450,000 distinct CDR3 sequences, of which roughly 31% are seen a single time; about 6% belongs to the top ten. The specimen sequenced was PBMCs. The receptors stem from a woman aged 18 to 50 in good health. Both conserved end residues are part of each CDR3. A D gene is named only where the DNA matches it firmly. Clone size is not always given. Where it is, it says once, few, many or a class for expanded clones.

-	TRBV13	TRBJ1-1	-	CASSHDSTEAFF	TGTGCCAGCAGTCACGACTCCACTGAAGCTTTCTTT
-	TRBV20-1	TRBJ1-5	-	CSAIGNGGSDQPQHF	TGCAGTGCCATCGGTAATGGGGGGTCGGATCAGCCCCAGCATTTT
-	TRBV6-5	TRBJ2-3	-	CASSPQVATDTQYF	TGTGCCAGCAGCCCCCAAGTGGCGACAGATACGCAGTATTTT
-	TRBV29-1	TRBJ2-1	-	CSVVGDNRNEQFF	TGCAGTGTTGTGGGAGACAACAGGAATGAGCAGTTCTTC
-	TRBV6-5	TRBJ1-2	-	CAIRGGRHGYTF	TGTGCCATCCGAGGGGGTCGACATGGCTACACCTTC
-	TRBV19	TRBJ1-1	TRBD1	CASSIAGQGYEAFF	TGTGCCAGTAGTATAGCCGGACAGGGTTACGAAGCTTTCTTT
many	TRBV7-6	TRBJ1-1	-	CASSLAHNTEAFF	TGTGCCAGCAGCTTAGCCCATAACACTGAAGCTTTCTTT
once	TRBV6-2/TRBV6-3	TRBJ1-2	-	CASSRTESYGYTF	TGTGCCAGCAGTAGGACAGAATCCTATGGCTACACCTTC
-	TRBV27	TRBJ2-7	-	CASRTIREQYF	TGTGCCAGCAGAACAATAAGGGAGCAGTACTTC
many	TRBV3-1	TRBJ2-7	-	CASSQRDPTYEQYF	TGTGCCAGCAGCCAAAGGGACCCTACCTACGAGCAGTACTTC
few	TRBV20-1	TRBJ2-7	-	CSAEGQSSYEQYF	TGCAGTGCTGAAGGACAGAGCTCCTACGAGCAGTACTTC
-	TRBV3-1	TRBJ2-2	-	CASNWGTGELFF	TGTGCCAGCAACTGGGGAACCGGGGAGCTGTTTTTT
few	TRBV7-2	TRBJ2-3	TRBD1	CASSLALGQGRGDTQYF	TGTGCCAGCAGCTTAGCTCTAGGACAGGGACGAGGAGATACGCAGTATTTT
-	TRBV3-1	TRBJ1-4	-	CASSQAGRGLPNEKLFF	TGTGCCAGCAGCCAAGCAGGGCGCGGGCTGCCTAATGAAAAACTGTTTTTT
-	TRBV28	TRBJ2-2	TRBD2	CASSKAGTMNTGELFF	TGTGCCAGCAGTAAGGCAGGGACTATGAACACCGGGGAGCTGTTTTTT
-	TRBV9	TRBJ2-1	-	CASGDEQFF	TGTGCCAGTGGGGATGAGCAGTTCTTC
-	TRBV2	TRBJ1-2	-	CASSDIQDSLYGYTF	TGTGCCAGCAGTGACATTCAGGACAGCCTCTATGGCTACACCTTC
few	TRBV6-1	TRBJ1-5	-	CASSEHGNQPQHF	TGTGCCAGCAGTGAACACGGCAATCAGCCCCAGCATTTT
few	TRBV18	TRBJ2-2	-	CASSPPEKIWSGELFF	TGTGCCAGCTCACCACCAGAGAAGATTTGGTCCGGGGAGCTGTTTTTT
many	TRBV28	TRBJ2-7	-	CASSFDSYEQYF	TGTGCCAGCAGTTTCGACAGCTACGAGCAGTACTTC
-	TRBV12-3/TRBV12-4	TRBJ2-1	TRBD2	CASIALTSGLNNEQFF	TGTGCCAGCATCGCGCTGACTAGCGGGCTGAACAATGAGCAGTTCTTC
-	TRBV29-1	TRBJ2-3	-	CSVLGRGTDTQYF	TGCAGCGTTCTGGGCAGGGGTACAGATACGCAGTATTTT
-	TRBV20-1	TRBJ2-3	-	CSASAPGDTQYF	TGCAGTGCTAGCGCCCCAGGAGATACGCAGTATTTT
once	TRBV7-2	TRBJ1-5	TRBD1	CASSRQGVSNQPQHF	TGTGCCAGCAGTCGACAGGGTGTTAGCAATCAGCCCCAGCATTTT
few	TRBV20-1	TRBJ1-1	-	CSARGDTEAFF	TGCAGTGCTAGAGGGGACACTGAAGCTTTCTTT
few	TRBV5-4	TRBJ2-7	-	CASSYSTRPIGEQYF	TGTGCCAGCAGCTACTCCACCAGACCGATTGGCGAGCAGTACTTC
few	TRBV29-1	TRBJ1-2	TRBD1	CSVPRYRGRAWGYTF	TGCAGCGTTCCCCGGTACAGGGGCCGCGCTTGGGGCTACACCTTC
few	TRBV20-1	TRBJ2-7	TRBD2	CSARDYRESSYEQYF	TGCAGTGCTCGGGACTACCGTGAAAGCTCCTACGAGCAGTACTTC